One and the same sample provided the 3 T cell receptor beta chains below, sequenced in a study of T cells after yellow fever vaccination. Each CDR3 protein gets one entry after TCRdb re-called the 5' RACE reads with MiXCR. The table has fewer than 400,000 distinct CDR3 sequences, around 11% seen once. The sequencing used CD4+ T cells sorted from PBMCs, collected 45 days after the yellow fever booster vaccination. These receptors originate from a man aged 18 to 30 who received the YFV17D yellow fever vaccine.

The table lists this clonotype with a few counts. V and J are TRBV20-1 and TRBJ1-4; D may be TRBD1 (5 bases). The ends were cut back, 0 bases at V and 7 bases at J, with 12 bases in the middle. CDR1 DFQATT and CDR2 SNEGSKA come from the germline V gene (reference sequence). CDR3 length: 14 residues. The CDR3, as DNA: TGCAGTGCTAGAGATTCAGGGTCGAGTGAAAAACTGTTTTTT. Translating gives CSARDSGSSEKLFF.

Only a few counts were recorded for this clonotype. V gene TRBV7-9 combines with J gene TRBJ2-7; TRBD2 agrees at 9 bases. Looked up from germline, CDR1 is SEHNR and CDR2 is FQNEAQ (reference sequence). The CDR3 contains 15 residues. The J segment lost 6 bases and the V segment lost 3 bases, leaving 9 bases of the junction unmatched. The CDR3 protein is CASSFGTSPTREQYV. The CDR3 DNA is TGTGCCAGCAGCTTCGGGACTAGCCCGACCCGCGAGCAGTACGTC.

The V call is TRBV29-1, the J call TRBJ2-7, with 9 bases aligning to TRBD1. The CDR3 has 12 amino acids. Germline loops: CDR1 SQVTM, CDR2 ANQGSEA. V shed 7 bases and J 3 bases; nucleotides not matched to a gene: 4. CDR3 coding DNA: TGCAGCGGGGAGGGACAGGGCTACGAGCAGTACTTC. Its protein is CSGEGQGYEQYF.